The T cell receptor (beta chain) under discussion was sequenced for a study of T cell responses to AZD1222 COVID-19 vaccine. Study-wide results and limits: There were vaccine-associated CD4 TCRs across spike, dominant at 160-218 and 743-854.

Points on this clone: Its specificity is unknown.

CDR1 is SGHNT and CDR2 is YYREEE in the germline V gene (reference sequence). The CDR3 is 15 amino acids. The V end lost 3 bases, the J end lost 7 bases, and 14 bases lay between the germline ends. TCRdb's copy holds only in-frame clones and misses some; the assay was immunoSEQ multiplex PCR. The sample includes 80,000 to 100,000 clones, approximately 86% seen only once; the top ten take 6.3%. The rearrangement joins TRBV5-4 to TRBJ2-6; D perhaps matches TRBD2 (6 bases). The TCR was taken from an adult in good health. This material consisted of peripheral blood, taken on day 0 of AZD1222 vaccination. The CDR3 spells CASSSGREDANVLTF. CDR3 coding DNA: TGTGCCAGCAGCTCGGGCAGGGAGGATGCCAACGTCCTGACTTTC. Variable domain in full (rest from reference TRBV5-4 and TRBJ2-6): ETGVTQSPTHLIKTRGQQVTLRCSSQSGHNTVSWYQQALGQGPQFIFQYYREEENGRGNFPPRFSGLQFPNYSSELNVNALELDDSALYLCASSSGREDANVLTFGAGSRLTVL.